This T cell receptor (beta chain) originates from a study of blood T cells in healthy people across ages. In germline, CDR1 is MNHNY, CDR2 SVGAGI (reference sequence). The CDR3 has 12 amino acids. V lost 2 bases and J lost 11, with 12 bases in between. Primed by a sample-barcoded 5' primer and a J-beta primer mix, a second PCR proceeded for roughly 6 to 12 cycles. TCRdb used MiXCR to reprocess the 5' RACE reads, holding one entry per CDR3 protein. The sample gives about 640,000 distinct CDR3 sequences, roughly two fifths of which show up once; approximately 29% is in the top ten. The chain is built from TRBV6-6 and TRBJ2-5; D remains ambiguous. Sequences were obtained from blood. This sequence originates from a man aged 80 or over in good health. The CDR3 protein is CASSYSSDEQYF. In DNA form, the CDR3 reads TGTGCCAGCAGTTACAGTTCCGATGAGCAGTACTTC.